These 27 T cell receptor beta chains share one sample of origin, sequenced in a study of shared clonotypes between healthy human individuals. Naive CD8 populations comprised CD45RO-negative cells positively selected for CCR7, excluding terminally differentiated effector memory CD45RA+ cells. Produced via immunoSEQ multiplex PCR; TCRdb's table is partial and in-frame only. The sample gives approximately 740,000 clones, 80% to 95% of which show up once; 24% is in the top ten. Sequencing input: naive CD8+ T cells sorted from blood. The receptors come from a man aged 30 to 39 in good health.

In this sample, this clone turned up once. The gene calls are TRBV28 and TRBJ2-3; TRBD2 aligns across 9 bases. V lost 6 bases and J lost 4; bases outside the gene matches: 11. From germline, CDR1 is MDHEN and CDR2 SYDVKM. The CDR3 consists of 16 residues. The CDR3 protein is CASSVFSGSPSDTQYF. The CDR3, as DNA: TGTGCCAGCAGCGTTTTTAGCGGGAGCCCCTCAGATACGCAGTATTTT.

The rearrangement joins TRBV12-5 to TRBJ1-2; D remains ambiguous. CDR3 length: 18 amino acids. V was shortened by 2 bases and J by 6 bases, with 25 bases between the two germline ends. The V gene's germline CDR1 is LGHNT and CDR2 FRNRAP. CDR3 protein: CASGLSHFERSWLDGYTF. CDR3 sequence (DNA): TGTGCTAGTGGTTTGTCGCATTTTGAGAGGTCGTGGTTGGATGGCTACACCTTC.

This rearrangement joins TRBV28 to TRBJ1-1; D is unclear. Deletions cut 2 bases from V and 0 bases from J, with 13 bases between. The CDR3 runs 16 residues. Germline CDR1 reads MDHEN; CDR2 reads SYDVKM. DNA for the CDR3: TGTGCCAGCAGTTTAGCCCTAATGACGGTGAACACTGAAGCTTTCTTT. Amino acids: CASSLALMTVNTEAFF.

This chain links TRBV11-2 with TRBJ2-1, with a tentative D call TRBD1 (5 bases). V shed 2 bases and J shed 10 bases, with 12 bases lying between them. The CDR3 contains 13 residues. From germline, CDR1 is SGHAT and CDR2 FQNNGV. Here the CDR3 reads CASSLSGFGEQFF. CDR3 sequence (DNA): TGTGCCAGCAGCTTATCAGGGTTTGGGGAGCAGTTCTTC.

J is TRBJ2-7 and V is TRBV27; 7 bases align to TRBD1. After removal of 6 bases from V and 2 bases from J, the junction contained 7 bases not matched to a gene. CDR3 length: 14 residues. Germline lookup yields CDR1 MNHEY and CDR2 SMNVEV (reference sequence). The CDR3 nucleotides are TGTGCCAGCAGAAACCTAGGACAGGCCTACGAGCAGTACTTC. Amino acids: CASRNLGQAYEQYF.

This clone is a singleton in its sample. The J gene is TRBJ2-7, the V gene TRBV27, with D possibly TRBD2 on 7 matching bases. The CDR3 runs 15 residues. The V and J ends lost 5 bases and 2 bases respectively, with 16 bases between them. Germline CDR1 is MNHEY and CDR2 is SMNVEV (reference sequence). DNA for the CDR3: TGTGCCAGCAGTGTGGGGGCTAGCGGCGCCTACGAGCAGTACTTC. It yields the protein CASSVGASGAYEQYF.

This sequence joins TRBV29-1 and TRBJ1-1; D uncertain. The CDR3 consists of 11 residues. Germline lookup yields CDR1 SQVTM and CDR2 ANQGSEA. Deletions cut 7 bases from V and 7 bases from J, with 13 bases between. CDR3 protein: CSGATGLEAFF. The DNA of the CDR3 is TGCAGCGGCGCTACCGGGCTTGAAGCTTTCTTT. The whole variable domain, remainder taken from reference TRBV29-1 and TRBJ1-1, is SAVISQKPSRDICQRGTSLTIQCQVDSQVTMMFWYRQQPGQSLTLIATANQGSEATYESGFVIDKFPISRPNLTFSTLTVSNMSPEDSSIYLCSGATGLEAFFGQGTRLTVV.

The rearrangement uses TRBV10-3 and TRBJ2-3, with 12 bases aligning to TRBD2. Unmatched junction bases numbered 6, after V lost 5 bases and J lost 6 bases. Germline V gives CDR1 ENHRY, CDR2 SYGVKD. The CDR3 has 15 amino acids. The CDR3 sequence: CAISSPTSGSDTQYF. CDR3 sequence (DNA): TGTGCCATCAGTTCCCCGACTAGCGGGAGTGATACGCAGTATTTT.

This clone turned up a few times. The sample contains more than one DNA sequence encoding this CDR3. This chain links TRBV4-1 with TRBJ2-7; D not certain. The CDR3 is 13 amino acids. Deletions cut 3 bases from V and 4 bases from J, with 10 bases between. CDR1 and CDR2 (germline): MGHRA, YSYEKL. Here the CDR3 reads CASSQLLGYEQYF. For the CDR3, the DNA is TGCGCCAGCAGCCAGCTCCTGGGTTACGAGCAGTACTTC.

The chain carries TRBV29-1 and TRBJ2-1; D gene ambiguous. Trimming took off 5 bases at V and 9 bases at J, with 11 bases between the two ends. This CDR3 has 11 amino acids. The germline V gene encodes CDR1 SQVTM and CDR2 ANQGSEA. CDR3 loop: CSVLQLGEQFF. The DNA of the CDR3 is TGCAGCGTTCTGCAGTTAGGTGAGCAGTTCTTC.

The chain recombines TRBV5-1 with TRBJ2-7; tentative D call: TRBD2 (6 bases). CDR1 and CDR2 (germline): SGHRS, YFSETQ. The CDR3 spans 16 residues. V was clipped by 3 bases and J by 0 bases, with 16 bases between them. The CDR3 coding sequence is TGCGCCAGCAGCTCGGATAGCGGATTAAGCTCCTACGAGCAGTACTTC. Amino acids: CASSSDSGLSSYEQYF.

V is TRBV14 and J is TRBJ2-7; 7 bases are shared with TRBD2. V gave up 1 base and J gave up 3 bases; unmatched junction bases: 0. In germline, CDR1 is SGHDN, CDR2 FVKESK. The CDR3 contains 13 residues. The CDR3 DNA follows: TGTGCCAGCAGCCAAGGGGACTACTACGAGCAGTACTTC. Protein sequence: CASSQGDYYEQYF.

Of note for this clone: Sequence at one end of the junction differs from germline and may be a read error. The rearrangement links TRBV29-1 to TRBJ1-1; 9 bases map to TRBD1. CDR3 length: 16 amino acids. Germline CDR1 reads SQVTM; CDR2 reads ANQGSEA. CDR3 amino acids: CSVEGLRDRVNTEAFF. Here the CDR3 DNA reads TGCAGCGTTGAGGGGCTCCGGGACAGGGTGAATACTGAAGCTTTCTTT.

The chain employs TRBV6-5 and TRBJ2-5; D tentatively fits TRBD1 or TRBD2 (5 bases each). The CDR3 has 13 amino acids. V gave up 8 bases and J gave up 5 bases, with 15 bases separating them. Germline-derived CDR1 and CDR2 are MNHEY and SVGAGI. The CDR3 here is CASSFGAGETQYF. Here the CDR3 DNA reads TGTGCCAGCTCATTCGGGGCTGGCGAGACCCAGTACTTC.

This chain links TRBV28 with TRBJ2-1, with D uncertain. Germline V gene data show CDR1 as MDHEN and CDR2 as SYDVKM. CDR3 length equals 13 residues. The germline V and J ends were trimmed by 4 bases and 3 bases, with 7 bases remaining between them. The CDR3 is CASSSSFYNEQFF. For the CDR3, the DNA is TGTGCCAGCAGTTCATCCTTCTACAATGAGCAGTTCTTC.

The gene calls are TRBV6-5 and TRBJ1-5, with 10 nucleotides matching TRBD1. Germline CDR1 is MNHEY and CDR2 is SVGAGI. The CDR3 loop spans 15 amino acids. The junction had 11 bases not matched to a gene; V was cut back by 10 bases and J by 5 bases. CDR3 nucleotides: TGTGCCACTGCCATGACCGGGACAGGGGATCAGCCCCAGCATTTT. This translates into CATAMTGTGDQPQHF.

The chain combines TRBV6-5 with TRBJ1-3; D gene ambiguous. The V and J ends lost 4 bases and 3 bases respectively, with 13 bases between them. The CDR3 totals 15 residues. The germline CDR1 and CDR2 sequences are MNHEY and SVGAGI. CDR3 in DNA: TGTGCCAGCAGTTCCAGCCGGGTCAGTGGAAACACCATATATTTT. Translating it yields CASSSSRVSGNTIYF.

The CDR3 DNA reads TGTGCCAGCAGTCGACTCGCCGAACTAAGCACAGATACGCAGTATTTT. Protein: CASSRLAELSTDTQYF. The chain combines TRBV27 with TRBJ2-3; D not resolved. Trimming pared 5 bases from V and 0 bases from J, leaving 15 bases between. Germline V gives CDR1 MNHEY, CDR2 SMNVEV (reference sequence). There are 16 residues in the CDR3.

The chain employs TRBV28 and TRBJ1-1, with D possibly matching TRBD1 (6 bases). The CDR3 covers 15 residues. V was pared by 2 bases and J by 1 base, with 11 bases between. CDR1 is MDHEN, CDR2 SYDVKM, per germline. The CDR3 sequence is CASSLLGQTNTEAFF. As DNA, the CDR3 is TGTGCCAGCAGTTTACTTGGACAGACGAACACTGAAGCTTTCTTT.

The gene calls are TRBV11-2 and TRBJ2-7; D gene uncertain. Germline loops: CDR1 SGHAT, CDR2 FQNNGV. CDR3 length equals 11 residues. V gave up 2 bases and J gave up 4 bases, with 3 bases separating them. The CDR3 protein is CASSLLYEQYF. The CDR3 DNA reads TGTGCCAGCAGCTTATTGTACGAGCAGTACTTC.

This clone was found a few times. The gene calls are TRBV15 and TRBJ1-2, with no clear D. Between the trimmed V and J ends, which lost 0 bases and 4 bases, there was a span of 6 bases. The germline CDR1 and CDR2 sequences are LNHNV and YYDKDF (reference sequence). This CDR3 has 13 amino acids. The CDR3 coding sequence is TGTGCCACCAGCAGAGATAATGGCTATGGCTACACCTTC. It translates to CATSRDNGYGYTF. Supplemented by reference TRBV15 and TRBJ1-2, the full variable domain reads DAMVIQNPRYQVTQFGKPVTLSCSQTLNHNVMYWYQQKSSQAPKLLFHYYDKDFNNEADTPDNFQSRRPNTSFCFLDIRSPGLGDTAMYLCATSRDNGYGYTFGSGTRLTVV.

The chain has TRBV27 and TRBJ2-1, with TRBD2 matching 7 bases. This CDR3 has 16 amino acids. The V gene end was trimmed by 5 bases and the J gene end by 3 bases; junction bases not matched to a gene: 10. The germline gives CDR1 MNHEY, CDR2 SMNVEV (reference sequence). The CDR3 reads CASSLWTSPDYNEQFF. The CDR3 DNA follows: TGTGCCAGCAGTCTCTGGACTAGTCCAGACTACAATGAGCAGTTCTTC.

This chain links TRBV15 with TRBJ1-2; D call uncertain. Trimming took 1 base from V and 14 from J, leaving 20 bases between them. Germline CDR1 is LNHNV and CDR2 is YYDKDF (reference sequence). The CDR3 loop spans 14 amino acids. This CDR3 is CATSRAQERGASTF. In nucleotides, the CDR3 is TGTGCCACCAGCAGAGCCCAGGAACGAGGAGCCTCGACCTTC.

The chain combines TRBV7-8 with TRBJ2-5, with D unresolved. CDR1 and CDR2 from the germline V gene are SGHVS and FQNEAQ. V was pared by 1 base and J by 1 base, with 7 bases between. This CDR3 region has 14 residues. The CDR3 loop is CASSLGVGQETQYF. CDR3 sequence (DNA): TGTGCCAGCAGCTTAGGAGTCGGCCAAGAGACCCAGTACTTC.

The gene calls are TRBV11-2 and TRBJ2-3; a possible D gene is TRBD1 (6 bases). Germline loops: CDR1 SGHAT, CDR2 FQNNGV. V lost 1 base to trimming and J lost 5 bases, with 13 bases between them. The CDR3 is made up of 15 amino acids. The CDR3 coding sequence is TGTGCCAGCAGCTTAGTATGGGGGCGCGGAGATACGCAGTATTTT. Its protein is CASSLVWGRGDTQYF.

The rearrangement uses TRBV27 and TRBJ1-1; a weak D match, TRBD1 (6 bases). This CDR3 is built from 14 residues. CDR1 is MNHEY and CDR2 is SMNVEV in the germline V gene (reference sequence). V shed 2 bases and J shed 6 bases, with 13 bases lying between them. In nucleotides, the CDR3 is TGTGCCAGCAGTTTAGCAGGGGTGGGCGCTGAAGCTTTCTTT. The encoded protein is CASSLAGVGAEAFF.

This clone was seen a single time. The chain carries TRBV9 and TRBJ2-7; 8 bases are shared with TRBD1. This CDR3 is built from 14 residues. Unmatched junction bases numbered 5, after V lost 4 bases and J lost 2 bases. The germline V gene encodes CDR1 SGDLS and CDR2 YYNGEE. This CDR3 is CASSYGTGAYEQYF. CDR3 DNA: TGTGCCAGCAGCTACGGGACAGGAGCCTACGAGCAGTACTTC. The full variable domain, completed using reference TRBV9 and TRBJ2-7, is DSGVTQTPKHLITATGQRVTLRCSPRSGDLSVYWYQQSLDQGLQFLIQYYNGEERAKGNILERFSAQQFPDLHSELNLSSLELGDSALYFCASSYGTGAYEQYFGPGTRLTVT.